The next 18 T cell receptor beta chains were all read from a single sample in a study of blood T cell repertoires in COVID-19. Data came from immunoSEQ multiplex PCR; TCRdb stores just in-frame clones and leaves some out. The repertoire includes 130,000 to 150,000 clones, approximately 80% of them detected once, and approximately 8% sits in the top ten. The sequencing input was peripheral blood. The receptor set was obtained from a human donor in a cohort sampled during active COVID-19.

The gene calls are TRBV3-1 (or the pseudogene TRBV3-2) and TRBJ2-5; D might be TRBD2 (5 bases). CDR3 length: 16 residues. Germline V lookup: CDR1 LGHDT, CDR2 YNNKEL (reference sequence). Trimming pared 0 bases from V and 5 bases from J, leaving 16 bases between. The CDR3 DNA is TGTGCCAGCAGCCAAGATTACGTGGGAGAAGGGGAGACCCAGTACTTC. It is translated as CASSQDYVGEGETQYF.

The V and J genes are TRBV29-1 and TRBJ2-7; maybe TRBD1 (5 bases). Trimming shortened V by 6 bases and J by 5 bases, and 26 bases separated the two germline ends. Germline lookup yields CDR1 SQVTM and CDR2 ANQGSEA. This CDR3 region has 16 residues. The CDR3 spells CSVEPVGEGAGNEQYF. CDR3 nucleotide sequence: TGCAGCGTCGAACCAGTGGGCGAAGGGGCAGGCAACGAGCAGTACTTC.

CDR3 sequence (DNA): TGTGCCAGCAGCCCTCAGGTTAGCGGGAGAGGGTACGAGCAGTACTTC. Translating it yields CASSPQVSGRGYEQYF. The J gene is TRBJ2-7, the V gene TRBV5-6, with TRBD2 identical over 9 bases. Unmatched junction bases numbered 12, after V lost 4 bases and J lost 4 bases. CDR1 and CDR2 (germline): SGHDT, YYEEEE. The CDR3 has 16 amino acids.

The chain carries TRBV4-2 and TRBJ2-7, with a possible D match to TRBD1 (5 bases). The germline CDR1 and CDR2 sequences are LGHNA and YNFKEQ. V was shortened by 0 bases and J by 7 bases, with 19 bases between the two germline ends. The CDR3 is 16 residues long. This CDR3 reads CASSQDWAQGYQEQYF. As DNA, the CDR3 is TGTGCCAGCAGCCAAGATTGGGCCCAGGGTTATCAAGAGCAGTACTTC.

V usage is TRBV16 and J usage is TRBJ1-2, with 8 bases lining up with TRBD1. Germline V CDR1 and CDR2: KGHSY, FQNENV. The length of the CDR3 is 17 residues. The V gene end was trimmed by 4 bases and the J gene end by 2 bases; junction bases not matched to a gene: 12. The CDR3 spells CASSLPPDRALNYGYTF. The DNA for the CDR3 is TGTGCCAGCAGCCTCCCTCCGGACAGGGCTCTGAACTATGGCTACACCTTC.

The J gene is TRBJ2-3, the V gene TRBV3-1 (or the pseudogene TRBV3-2), with D perhaps matching TRBD2 (7 bases). V lost 5 bases to trimming and J lost 2 bases, with 17 bases between them. The CDR3 loop spans 16 amino acids. From germline, CDR1 is LGHDT and CDR2 YNNKEL (reference sequence). CDR3 DNA: TGTGCCAGCAGCTCCCAGGGGAGCGGGATCACAGATACGCAGTATTTT. Its translation is CASSSQGSGITDTQYF.

This chain joins TRBV4-1 and TRBJ2-7, with 10 bases matching TRBD2. The germline CDR1 and CDR2 sequences are MGHRA and YSYEKL. The J segment lost 3 bases and the V segment lost 5 bases, leaving 7 bases of the junction unmatched. The CDR3 totals 15 residues. For the CDR3, the DNA is TGCGCCAGCAGCAGAGCGGGAGGGGGAAGCTACGAGCAGTACTTC. This translates into CASSRAGGGSYEQYF.

This clone was found once. The DNA of the CDR3 is TGTGCCAGCACCCCAAAGGGACAGGGGAGGTACGAGCAGTACTTC. Its translation: CASTPKGQGRYEQYF. This chain joins TRBV6-5 and TRBJ2-7, with 10 bases fitting TRBD1. Trimming at V came to 7 bases and at J to 4 bases, leaving 10 bases not matched to a gene. The CDR3 sequence is 15 residues long. Germline V gene lookup returns CDR1 MNHEY and CDR2 SVGAGI.

The rearrangement joins TRBV6-2 or TRBV6-3 to TRBJ2-5; 14 bases agree with TRBD2. This CDR3 is 16 amino acids long. After removal of 5 bases from V and 5 bases from J, the junction contained 7 bases not matched to a gene. Germline V gene sequence: CDR1 MNHEY, CDR2 SVGEGT. The CDR3 region has the DNA TGTGCCAGCAGTCCCGGGACTAGCGGGAGAAGGGAGACCCAGTACTTC. Its protein is CASSPGTSGRRETQYF.

This clone showed up just a few times. V is TRBV9 and J is TRBJ1-2, with D perhaps TRBD1 (5 bases). Germline CDR1 and CDR2: SGDLS and YYNGEE. The CDR3 runs to 13 residues. V lost 9 bases to trimming and J lost 8 bases, with 20 bases between them. The CDR3: CATDSLGGIGYTF. The DNA for the CDR3 is TGTGCCACCGACTCCTTGGGGGGAATCGGCTACACCTTC.

The chain combines TRBV29-1 with TRBJ2-6; a possible D gene is TRBD1 (6 bases). CDR3 length equals 17 residues. Trimming removed 4 bases at V and 2 bases at J, with 18 bases between. Germline CDR1 and CDR2: SQVTM and ANQGSEA. As DNA, the CDR3 is TGCAGCGTTGTTCCGGGACAAGGTTTCGCTGGGGCCAACGTCCTGACTTTC. Its protein product is CSVVPGQGFAGANVLTF.

The chain carries TRBV4-1 and TRBJ1-1, with 7 positions matching TRBD1. The germline gives CDR1 MGHRA, CDR2 YSYEKL. The CDR3 has 15 residues. After removal of 4 bases from V and 7 bases from J, the junction contained 12 bases not matched to a gene. Written as DNA, the CDR3 is TGCGCCAGCAGCCGAACGGGCCAGGGGGGAATTGAAGCTTTCTTT. This codes for CASSRTGQGGIEAFF.

The rearrangement links TRBV7-2 to TRBJ2-7, with D perhaps TRBD1 (6 bases). Germline V gives CDR1 SGHTA, CDR2 FQGNSA. The V end lost 1 base, the J end lost 6 bases, and 10 bases lay between the germline ends. The CDR3 loop spans 13 amino acids. DNA for the CDR3: TGTGCCAGCAGCTTAGTGGGACAATCCGAGCAGTACTTC. Translating it yields CASSLVGQSEQYF.

As DNA, the CDR3 is TGTGCCAGCACGGACAGGTTAACCTACGAGCAGTACTTC. Protein sequence: CASTDRLTYEQYF. This chain joins TRBV2 and TRBJ2-7; 7 bases agree with TRBD1. CDR3 length: 13 amino acids. After removal of 7 bases from V and 2 bases from J, the junction contained 5 bases not matched to a gene. The germline CDR1 and CDR2 sequences are SNHLY and FYNNEI.

The rearrangement uses TRBV4-3 and TRBJ2-1; TRBD2 matches 7 bases. The V gene end was trimmed by 1 base and the J gene end by 9 bases; junction bases not matched to a gene: 12. The CDR3 covers 16 residues. Per the germline V gene, CDR1 is LGHNA and CDR2 is YSLEER. This chain's CDR3 is CASSQGETGTTTEQFF. CDR3 DNA: TGCGCCAGCAGCCAAGGTGAGACCGGGACTACCACTGAGCAGTTCTTC.

CDR3 residues: CASSPTVGNQPQHF. The CDR3 coding sequence is TGTGCCAGCAGTCCTACGGTGGGCAATCAGCCCCAGCATTTT. V and J are TRBV28 and TRBJ1-5; D is unresolved. V was clipped by 5 bases and J by 2 bases, with 10 bases between them. The CDR3 has 14 amino acids. Germline assignment: CDR1 MDHEN and CDR2 SYDVKM. The whole variable domain, filled in from reference TRBV28 and TRBJ1-5, reads DVKVTQSSRYLVKRTGEKVFLECVQDMDHENMFWYRQDPGLGLRLIYFSYDVKMKEKGDIPEGYSVSREKKERFSLILESASTNQTSMYLCASSPTVGNQPQHFGDGTRLSIL.

The rearrangement joins TRBV5-6 to TRBJ2-6, with 9 bases fitting TRBD1. This CDR3 is built from 19 residues. V lost 4 bases to trimming and J lost 2 bases; unmatched junction nucleotides: 13. CDR1 is SGHDT, CDR2 YYEEEE, per germline. The DNA of the CDR3 is TGTGCCAGCAGCCCGCTGGCCGGGACAGGGAAGGCTGGGGCCAACGTCCTGACTTTC. Its translation: CASSPLAGTGKAGANVLTF.

This rearrangement joins TRBV19 to TRBJ2-7; TRBD2 agrees at 8 bases. Germline V lookup: CDR1 LNHDA, CDR2 SQIVND (reference sequence). The CDR3 length is 15 residues. Trimming at V came to 7 bases and at J to 2 bases, leaving 10 bases not matched to a gene. CDR3: CASKSTGLGTYEQYF. In nucleotides, the CDR3 is TGTGCCAGTAAGTCCACGGGACTAGGAACCTACGAGCAGTACTTC.